This T cell receptor beta chain is from a study of PD-1 blockade in classical Hodgkin lymphoma. Germline V gene lookup returns CDR1 SGHRS and CDR2 YFSETQ. The CDR3 totals 19 residues. The V and J ends lost 7 bases and 0 bases respectively, with 25 bases between them. Described time point: cycle 4 day 1 (C4D1), after five to seven weeks of nivolumab. Following autologous stem cell transplantation, relapse occurred in every patient, and exposure to brentuximab vedotin varied. By magnetic negative selection, CD4+ T cells were purified from thawed PBMCs. Libraries were prepared by immunoSEQ multiplex PCR; TCRdb keeps only in-frame clonotypes and omits some of them. Here the sample spans 27,000 or so clones, 85% to 90% being singletons.

The origin of this receptor is a human donor with classical Hodgkin lymphoma. J is TRBJ2-2 and V is TRBV5-1, with D maybe TRBD2 (6 bases). The material was CD4+ T cells from blood, obtained before the fourth cycle of nivolumab. The CDR3: CASRERGSTSLANTGELFF. The CDR3 coding sequence is TGCGCCAGCCGGGAACGGGGGTCTACGAGCCTCGCGAACACCGGGGAGCTGTTTTTT.